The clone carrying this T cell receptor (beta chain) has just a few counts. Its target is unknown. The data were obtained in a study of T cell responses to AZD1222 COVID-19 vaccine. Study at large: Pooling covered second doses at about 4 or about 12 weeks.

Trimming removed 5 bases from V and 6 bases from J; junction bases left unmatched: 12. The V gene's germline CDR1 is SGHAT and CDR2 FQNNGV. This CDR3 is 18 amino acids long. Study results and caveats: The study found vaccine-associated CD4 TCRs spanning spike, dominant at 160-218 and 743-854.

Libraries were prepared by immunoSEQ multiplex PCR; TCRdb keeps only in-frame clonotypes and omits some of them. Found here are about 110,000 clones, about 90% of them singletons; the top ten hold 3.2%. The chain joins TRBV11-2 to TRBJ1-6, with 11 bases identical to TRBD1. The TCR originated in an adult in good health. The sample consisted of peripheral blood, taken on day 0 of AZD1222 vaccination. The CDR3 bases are TGTGCCAGCAGCGCGGAGGGACAGGGGGTTCGGGGTAATTCACCCCTCCACTTT. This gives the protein CASSAEGQGVRGNSPLHF.